Below are 2 T cell receptor beta chains sequenced from a single sample in a study of T cells after yellow fever vaccination. From the 5' RACE reads, TCRdb called clonotypes with MiXCR, one entry per CDR3 protein. Here the sample spans around 530,000 distinct CDR3 sequences, 17% being singletons. The specimen comprised PBMCs, sampled about 5 days after the first yellow fever vaccination. All receptors derive from a man between 18 and 35 years old who received the YFV17D yellow fever vaccine.

The CDR3 spells CACPSRGAETEAFF. The CDR3 DNA is TGTGCCTGTCCGTCCCGGGGGGCCGAAACTGAAGCTTTCTTT. The chain couples TRBV30 to TRBJ1-1, with TRBD1 as a possible D gene (6 bases). V was cut by 6 bases and J by 5 bases, with 19 bases left in between. Germline V gives CDR1 GTSNPN, CDR2 SVGIG (reference sequence). CDR3 length equals 14 residues.

The chain recombines TRBV12-3 or TRBV12-4 with TRBJ1-2, with TRBD1 matching over 9 bases. The junction had 5 bases not matched to a gene; V was cut back by 5 bases and J by 7 bases. The CDR3 length is 13 residues. CDR3 sequence (DNA): TGTGCCAGCAGTGAAGGACAGGGGCTTGGCTACACCTTC. Translating gives CASSEGQGLGYTF.